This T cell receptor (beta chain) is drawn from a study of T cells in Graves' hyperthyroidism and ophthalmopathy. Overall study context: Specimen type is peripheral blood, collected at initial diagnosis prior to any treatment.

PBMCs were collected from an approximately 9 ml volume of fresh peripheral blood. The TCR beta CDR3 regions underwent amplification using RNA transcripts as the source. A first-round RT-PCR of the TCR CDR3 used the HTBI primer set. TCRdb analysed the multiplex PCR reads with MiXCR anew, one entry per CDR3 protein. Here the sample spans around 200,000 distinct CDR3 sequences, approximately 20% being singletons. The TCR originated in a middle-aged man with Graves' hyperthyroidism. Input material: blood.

The CDR3, as DNA: TGTGCCAGCAGCCAAGATCCGTTAGTCTATGGCTACACCTTC. This codes for CASSQDPLVYGYTF. V usage is TRBV14 and J usage is TRBJ1-2; D ambiguous. There are 14 residues in the CDR3. The germline V and J ends were trimmed by 0 bases and 4 bases, with 9 bases remaining between them. Germline CDR1 reads SGHDN; CDR2 reads FVKESK.